Many counts were recorded for the clone carrying this T cell receptor (beta chain). This CDR3 spans 14 amino acids. V was clipped by 0 bases and J by 7 bases, with 11 bases between them. The germline gives CDR1 SGHRS, CDR2 YFSETQ. This record belongs to a study of HIV-infected patients and healthy controls. TCRdb reanalysed the 5' RACE reads using MiXCR and keeps one entry per CDR3 protein. The data hold around 20,000 distinct CDR3 sequences, with roughly 19% observed a single time. This TCR came from a human donor in good health. The chain couples TRBV5-1 to TRBJ2-1; D is possibly TRBD2 (5 bases). The sequenced sample consisted of CD8+ T cells from blood. The CDR3 DNA reads TGCGCCAGCAGCTTGGTGAGAGGGAATAATGAGCAGTTCTTC. It yields the protein CASSLVRGNNEQFF.